The 20 T cell receptor beta chains reported below all come from one sample, sequenced in a study of T cell changes during pregnancy in multiple sclerosis. Sequencing used immunoSEQ multiplex PCR; TCRdb keeps in-frame clones, though not all of them. The sample contains tens of thousands of clones, roughly 92% of which appear only once. Sequencing used CD4+ T cells from peripheral blood mononuclear cells, obtained before pregnancy. These receptors all stem from a female donor with multiple sclerosis, enrolled in a pregnancy study.

The genes are TRBV7-8 and TRBJ2-1; 9 nucleotides match TRBD2. From germline, CDR1 is SGHVS and CDR2 FQNEAQ. V gave up 5 bases and J gave up 4 bases; unmatched junction bases: 12. The CDR3 length is 17 residues. Here the CDR3 reads CASSLPVGTSRYNEQFF. CDR3 DNA sequence: TGTGCCAGCAGCCTCCCCGTTGGGACTAGCAGATACAATGAGCAGTTCTTC.

The chain recombines TRBV27 with TRBJ1-3; perhaps TRBD1 as D (6 bases). The germline gives CDR1 MNHEY, CDR2 SMNVEV (reference sequence). CDR3 size: 13 residues. Between the trimmed V and J ends, which lost 11 bases and 2 bases, there was a span of 13 bases. Here the CDR3 DNA reads TGTGCCGGTTTCAGGGGAGCTGGAAACACCATATATTTT. Protein product: CAGFRGAGNTIYF.

The CDR3: CASSALPGLAYNEQFF. DNA of the CDR3: TGTGCCAGCTCAGCACTACCGGGACTAGCCTACAATGAGCAGTTCTTC. The rearrangement joins TRBV18 to TRBJ2-1; 8 positions agree with TRBD2. CDR1 is KGHSH and CDR2 is LQKENI in the germline V gene. The ends lost 5 bases at V and 2 bases at J; junction bases unmatched: 8. The CDR3 is made up of 16 amino acids.

The J gene is TRBJ2-4, the V gene TRBV28; 12 bases are a match to TRBD2. Germline V lookup: CDR1 MDHEN, CDR2 SYDVKM. The CDR3 consists of 17 residues. The junction had 10 bases not matched to a gene; V was cut back by 7 bases and J by 3 bases. DNA for the CDR3: TGTGCCAGCACCACCCGGACTAGCGGGATGGGCAAAAACATTCAGTACTTC. As protein: CASTTRTSGMGKNIQYF.

This clone appeared once. The chain carries TRBV10-3 and TRBJ2-1; 11 nucleotides align to TRBD2. The CDR3 length is 14 residues. Germline lookup yields CDR1 ENHRY and CDR2 SYGVKD. V gave up 6 bases and J gave up 8 bases; unmatched junction bases: 6. The CDR3 here is CAIRTSGSGDEQFF. CDR3 coding DNA: TGTGCCATCAGAACTAGCGGGAGTGGAGATGAGCAGTTCTTC.

A word on this clone: Different DNA sequences within this sample yield the same CDR3. The rearrangement links TRBV6-1 to TRBJ2-7, with TRBD1 matching over 11 bases. There are 13 residues in the CDR3. V was clipped by 8 bases and J by 1 base; unmatched bases: 1. In germline, CDR1 is MNHNS, CDR2 SASEGT. The CDR3 DNA is TGTGCCAGCCGGGACAGGGGGTCCTACGAGCAGTACTTC. This gives the protein CASRDRGSYEQYF.

The chain has TRBV7-8 and TRBJ1-3, with D tentatively TRBD1 (5 bases). V lost 8 bases to trimming and J lost 0 bases, with 14 bases between them. CDR1 is SGHVS, CDR2 FQNEAQ, per germline. This CDR3 is 15 amino acids long. This CDR3 reads CASFAGMSSGNTIYF. For the CDR3, the DNA is TGTGCCAGCTTTGCAGGGATGAGCTCTGGAAACACCATATATTTT. Drawing the rest from reference TRBV7-8 and TRBJ1-3, the complete variable domain is GAGVSQSPRYKVAKRGQDVALRCDPISGHVSLFWYQQALGQGPEFLTYFQNEAQLDKSGLPSDRFFAERPEGSVSTLKIQRTQQEDSAVYLCASFAGMSSGNTIYFGEGSWLTVV.

Here the CDR3 DNA reads TGTGCCAGCAGCTACATCCAGACAGGGTCGTTGTCACCCCTCCACTTT. Protein product: CASSYIQTGSLSPLHF. V is TRBV7-2 and J is TRBJ1-6; TRBD1 matches at 7 bases. CDR3 size: 16 residues. Per the germline V gene, CDR1 is SGHTA and CDR2 is FQGNSA. J lost 10 bases, V lost 4 bases, and 13 bases had no gene match.

This clone came up once. V gene TRBV6-1 combines with J gene TRBJ1-5; possible D gene TRBD1, 5 bases. The CDR3 runs 12 residues. Per the germline V gene, CDR1 is MNHNS and CDR2 is SASEGT. V lost 4 bases and J 9 bases, leaving 10 bases between the germline ends. CDR3 in DNA: TGTGCCAGCAGTGGATTCGGGGGGCCCCAGCATTTT. Amino acid sequence: CASSGFGGPQHF.

The V call is TRBV14, the J call TRBJ1-3, with D tentatively TRBD1 (6 bases). The CDR3 has 15 amino acids. The germline V gene encodes CDR1 SGHDN and CDR2 FVKESK. Trimming removed 0 bases from V and 2 bases from J, with 8 bases in between. The CDR3: CASSQDRTAGNTIYF. The CDR3 DNA is TGTGCCAGCAGCCAAGATCGGACAGCTGGAAACACCATATATTTT.

V and J are TRBV29-1 and TRBJ2-5; D perhaps matches TRBD1 (5 bases). The germline V gene encodes CDR1 SQVTM and CDR2 ANQGSEA. Trimming took off 6 bases at V and 2 bases at J, with 19 bases between the two ends. The CDR3 is 15 residues long. CDR3 sequence (DNA): TGCAGCGTAGTCCAGGGTAGGGCCAAGCAAGAGACCCAGTACTTC. Amino acid sequence: CSVVQGRAKQETQYF.

The chain is built from TRBV7-6 and TRBJ2-1, with D maybe TRBD2 (6 bases). This CDR3 contains 16 residues. The ends were cut back, 4 bases at V and 4 bases at J, with 17 bases in the middle. Looked up from germline, CDR1 is SGHVS and CDR2 is FNYEAQ. In DNA form, the CDR3 reads TGTGCCAGCAGCTCAGTAGCGGAAGACGTTTACAATGAGCAGTTCTTC. This encodes CASSSVAEDVYNEQFF.

This clone was observed once. This sample also contains other DNA sequences that code for the same CDR3. Here the CDR3 DNA reads TGTGCCAGCAGCTTAGATGGCGGATCCACAGATACGCAGTATTTT. This gives the protein CASSLDGGSTDTQYF. The chain carries TRBV11-2 and TRBJ2-3; D gene unclear. This CDR3 spans 15 amino acids. V lost 0 bases and J lost 2, with 9 bases in between. Per germline, CDR1 SGHAT and CDR2 FQNNGV.

This sequence joins TRBV18 and TRBJ2-7; D is perhaps TRBD2 (5 bases). This CDR3 has 16 amino acids. Looked up from germline, CDR1 is KGHSH and CDR2 is LQKENI. Trimming took 0 bases from V and 0 from J, leaving 12 bases between them. For the CDR3, the DNA is TGTGCCAGCTCACCACCGCTGCACACTAGCTCCTACGAGCAGTACTTC. It translates to CASSPPLHTSSYEQYF.

This sequence joins TRBV7-8 and TRBJ2-7; 7 bases agree with TRBD2. Germline V gene lookup returns CDR1 SGHVS and CDR2 FQNEAQ. V shed 3 bases and J 2 bases; nucleotides not matched to a gene: 4. The CDR3 runs 14 residues. DNA of the CDR3: TGTGCCAGCAGCTTGCGGGAGCCGCCCTACGAGCAGTACTTC. Translated, it gives CASSLREPPYEQYF.

The rearrangement links TRBV2 to TRBJ1-4; perhaps TRBD1 as D (6 bases). From germline, CDR1 is SNHLY and CDR2 FYNNEI. The CDR3 spans 13 residues. V was clipped by 10 bases and J by 0 bases, with 9 bases between them. CDR3 sequence: CAIQGATNEKLFF. The CDR3 DNA follows: TGTGCCATACAGGGAGCAACTAATGAAAAACTGTTTTTT.

The gene calls are TRBV28 and TRBJ2-7; D is undetermined. The CDR3 is 12 amino acids. V gave up 3 bases and J gave up 7 bases, with 10 bases separating them. Germline assignment: CDR1 MDHEN and CDR2 SYDVKM. Here the CDR3 DNA reads TGTGCCAGCAGTTTCCCCTTTCGGGAGCAGTACTTC. Protein product: CASSFPFREQYF.

The rearrangement joins TRBV28 to TRBJ2-1; 7 nucleotides align to TRBD2. The CDR3 has 15 residues. In germline, CDR1 is MDHEN, CDR2 SYDVKM. Trimming cost V 5 bases and J 5 bases; bases outside gene matches: 9. DNA for the CDR3: TGTGCCAGCAGTACGCCGGGACTAACAAACAATGAGCAGTTCTTC. This sequence encodes CASSTPGLTNNEQFF.

This chain connects TRBV6-5 to TRBJ2-6, with D possibly being TRBD1 (5 bases). V was trimmed by 7 bases and J by 0 bases, leaving 7 bases between them. Germline V gene data show CDR1 as MNHEY and CDR2 as SVGAGI. The CDR3 length is 14 residues. The CDR3 bases are TGTGCCAGCACAAGGGGCTCTGGGGCCAACGTCCTGACTTTC. This sequence encodes CASTRGSGANVLTF.

The chain joins TRBV19 to TRBJ1-2, with TRBD1 matching 8 bases. Trimming removed 4 bases from V and 6 bases from J; junction bases left unmatched: 7. Germline V gives CDR1 LNHDA, CDR2 SQIVND (reference sequence). This CDR3 has 14 amino acids. CDR3: CASSSHGQGDGYTF. DNA for the CDR3: TGTGCCAGTAGTAGCCATGGACAGGGAGATGGCTACACCTTC.